This TCR beta chain derives from a study of T and B cells in COVID-19 patients. Across the study: Of over 19 active-infection patients, 12 were critically ill with mechanical ventilation or extracorporeal membrane oxygenation. The study, taken as a whole, reports: Active COVID-19 showed highly clonal TRB repertoires; recovery showed diversity and richness above healthy donors. The recovered cohort had fewer than 3,000 exclusive TCR clusters, including 30 to 40 low generation probability clusters. Patients with COVID-19 reportedly showed strongly skewed T cell receptor beta variable and joining gene usage.

TRB rearrangements were amplified by multiplex PCR with BIOMED2 TRB-A/B primers. One entry per CDR3 protein results from TCRdb running MiXCR on the multiplex PCR reads. The sample contains several thousand distinct CDR3 sequences, approximately 25% of which appear only once. The CDR3 consists of 12 residues. In germline, CDR1 is SQVTM, CDR2 ANQGSEA. Trimming removed 4 bases from V and 4 bases from J, with 11 bases in between. As regards this clonotype: Its target is not known.

From blood, roughly 250-500 ng of genomic DNA served as TRB template. The sequence was obtained from a human donor with active COVID-19. This chain uses TRBV29-1 with TRBJ2-7, with D perhaps matching TRBD1 or TRBD2 (5 bases each). Source material: blood. The chain's CDR3 is CSVAGTPYEQYF. The CDR3 DNA reads as TGCAGCGTTGCCGGGACGCCATACGAGCAGTACTTC.